Shown below are 15 T cell receptor beta chains from a single sample sequenced in a study of blood T cell repertoires in COVID-19. Assay used: immunoSEQ multiplex PCR; TCRdb lists only in-frame clones, some missing. The top ten clones hold about 2% of a sample with some 160,000 clones, under 90% of them seen once. The sequencing sample was made of peripheral blood. Receptors originate from a woman over 75 with acute or convalescent COVID-19.

Details on this clone: Compared with germline, one end of the junction differs, possibly owing to a read error. The J gene is TRBJ1-2, the V gene TRBV30, with 8 bases that match TRBD1. CDR1 and CDR2 from the germline V gene are GTSNPN and SVGIG (reference sequence). The CDR3 runs 12 residues. Here the CDR3 DNA reads TGTGCCTGGAGCTTATCCCGCGGGACAGGTTACTTC. This sequence encodes CAWSLSRGTGYF.

The chain's CDR3 is CASSYSPGLAGVPSYEQYF. CDR3 coding DNA: TGTGCCAGCAGTTACTCTCCGGGACTAGCGGGAGTCCCCTCCTACGAGCAGTACTTC. The V gene is TRBV6-2 or TRBV6-3, the J gene TRBJ2-7; 14 nucleotides match TRBD2. Germline assignment: CDR1 MNHEY and CDR2 SVGEGT. This CDR3 contains 19 residues. V was pared by 0 bases and J by 0 bases, with 7 bases of the junction left unmatched.

The J gene is TRBJ2-2, the V gene TRBV5-1; 7 bases are a match to TRBD1. CDR1 is SGHRS, CDR2 YFSETQ, per germline. This CDR3 has 13 residues. V shed 4 bases, J shed 5 bases, and the junction held 2 bases outside the gene matches. The CDR3 region has the DNA TGCGCCAGCAGCCCCAGGGGGACCGGGGAGCTGTTTTTT. It is translated as CASSPRGTGELFF.

Regarding this clone: Other nucleotide sequences from this sample produce the same CDR3. The chain uses TRBV6-5 and TRBJ2-7, with 13 bases aligning to TRBD2. Germline V gene sequence: CDR1 MNHEY, CDR2 SVGAGI. The CDR3 contains 16 residues. V shed 2 bases, J shed 2 bases, and the junction held 3 bases outside the gene matches. The CDR3 DNA follows: TGTGCCAGCAGTTACCCTGGGACTAGCGGGACCTACGAGCAGTACTTC. Encoded protein: CASSYPGTSGTYEQYF.

V gene TRBV25-1 combines with J gene TRBJ2-2; 7 nucleotides match TRBD1. The junction had 2 bases not matched to a gene; V was cut back by 10 bases and J by 3 bases. The CDR3 is made up of 12 amino acids. CDR1 and CDR2 from the germline V gene are MGHDK and SYGVNS. The CDR3 sequence: CATQGDTGELFF. As DNA, the CDR3 is TGTGCCACTCAGGGGGACACCGGGGAGCTGTTTTTT.

V is TRBV6-2 or TRBV6-3 and J is TRBJ1-2; D is unresolved. The CDR3 consists of 11 residues. In germline, CDR1 is MNHEY, CDR2 SVGEGT. Deletions cut 4 bases from V and 4 bases from J, with 4 bases between. The CDR3 DNA follows: TGTGCCAGCAGTTTCATCTATGGCTACACCTTC. It encodes CASSFIYGYTF.

This chain connects TRBV29-1 to TRBJ2-1, with 14 bases lining up with TRBD2. The CDR3 covers 15 residues. The V gene's germline CDR1 is SQVTM and CDR2 ANQGSEA. J gave up 7 bases and V 3 bases, and 5 bases lay outside the gene matches. The CDR3 protein is CSVEGLAGEWNEQFF. The CDR3 DNA sequence: TGCAGCGTTGAGGGACTAGCGGGAGAATGGAATGAGCAGTTCTTC.

The chain is built from TRBV5-1 and TRBJ2-1, with TRBD1 matching 9 bases. This CDR3 spans 14 amino acids. CDR1 SGHRS and CDR2 YFSETQ come from the germline V gene. Losses at the gene ends were 4 bases for V and 6 bases for J; bases not matched to a gene: 5. CDR3 sequence reads: CASSGGQGVNEQFF. The CDR3 nucleotides read TGCGCCAGCAGCGGGGGACAGGGAGTCAATGAGCAGTTCTTC.

The sample holds a few counts of this clone. The rearrangement joins TRBV3-1 (or the pseudogene TRBV3-2) to TRBJ2-5, with 8 bases aligning to TRBD1. CDR3 size: 15 residues. CDR1 is LGHDT, CDR2 YNNKEL, per germline (reference sequence). The trim removed 1 base at V and 2 bases at J, leaving 3 bases unmatched. CDR3 sequence reads: CASSQAGTGQETQYF. In DNA form, the CDR3 reads TGTGCCAGCAGCCAAGCGGGGACAGGTCAAGAGACCCAGTACTTC.

The chain recombines TRBV4-1 with TRBJ2-1; 8 nucleotides line up with TRBD2. Losses at the gene ends were 2 bases for V and 9 bases for J; bases not matched to a gene: 15. In germline, CDR1 is MGHRA, CDR2 YSYEKL. CDR3 length: 17 amino acids. DNA for the CDR3: TGCGCCAGCAGCCAACCTACTAGCGGAGGGCCGGGGGGTGAGCAGTTCTTC. Its translation is CASSQPTSGGPGGEQFF.

The rearrangement joins TRBV7-8 to TRBJ1-6; D remains unclear. V was shortened by 1 base and J by 7 bases, with 8 bases between the two germline ends. This CDR3 comprises 14 residues. Germline CDR1 is SGHVS and CDR2 is FQNEAQ. DNA of the CDR3: TGTGCCAGCAGCTTAGTTCCGGGAAATTCACCCCTCCACTTT. Encoded protein: CASSLVPGNSPLHF.

This rearrangement joins TRBV19 to TRBJ2-1; TRBD1 agrees at 10 bases. Trimming at V came to 0 bases and at J to 8 bases, leaving 4 bases not matched to a gene. The CDR3 contains 15 residues. CDR1 LNHDA and CDR2 SQIVND come from the germline V gene (reference sequence). The CDR3 region is CASSIEGTGEDEQFF. The DNA of the CDR3 is TGTGCCAGTAGTATAGAGGGGACAGGGGAAGATGAGCAGTTCTTC.

V and J are TRBV6-2 or TRBV6-3 and TRBJ1-5; D uncertain. CDR3 length: 14 residues. V lost 2 bases to trimming and J lost 5 bases, with 10 bases between them. Germline loops: CDR1 MNHEY, CDR2 SVGEGT. The CDR3 DNA is TGTGCCAGCAGTTACGGCAGGTGGGATCAGCCCCAGCATTTT. It yields the protein CASSYGRWDQPQHF.

The rearrangement joins TRBV3-1 (or the pseudogene TRBV3-2) to TRBJ1-6; 7 bases fit TRBD1. Germline CDR1 is LGHDT and CDR2 is YNNKEL (reference sequence). This CDR3 contains 16 residues. The V gene end was trimmed by 0 bases and the J gene end by 5 bases; junction bases not matched to a gene: 4. The CDR3 DNA sequence: TGTGCCAGCAGCCAAGATAGGGGGCGCGATAATTCACCCCTCCACTTT. It translates to CASSQDRGRDNSPLHF.

The chain joins TRBV28 to TRBJ1-4; D is perhaps TRBD1 (6 bases). The V and J ends lost 6 bases and 3 bases respectively, with 11 bases between them. CDR1 is MDHEN, CDR2 SYDVKM, per germline. CDR3 size: 14 residues. The CDR3 protein is CASRAGGPNEKLFF. The CDR3 DNA follows: TGTGCCAGCAGGGCGGGGGGCCCTAATGAAAAACTGTTTTTT. Together with reference TRBV28 and TRBJ1-4, the CDR3 gives the full variable domain: DVKVTQSSRYLVKRTGEKVFLECVQDMDHENMFWYRQDPGLGLRLIYFSYDVKMKEKGDIPEGYSVSREKKERFSLILESASTNQTSMYLCASRAGGPNEKLFFGSGTQLSVL.